This TCR beta chain came from a study of blood T cell repertoires in COVID-19. This CDR3 comprises 14 residues. V was clipped by 7 bases and J by 7 bases; unmatched bases: 7. Germline CDR1 LNHDA, CDR2 SQIVND (reference sequence). The assay was immunoSEQ multiplex PCR, and TCRdb's table has in-frame clones only and misses some. The table lists about 210,000 clones, around 88% of them singletons. The source material was PBMCs or T cells enriched from blood (not recorded which). This receptor was taken from a man between 35 and 55 years old with acute COVID-19. V gene TRBV19 combines with J gene TRBJ2-2; 9 bases fit TRBD1. This CDR3 reads CASTRTGAGGELFF. The CDR3, as DNA: TGTGCCAGTACCCGGACAGGGGCAGGCGGGGAGCTGTTTTTT.